These T cell receptor beta chains were read from a single sample in a study of identical twins. TCRdb re-called the 5' RACE reads through MiXCR, storing one row per CDR3 protein. The sample has 650,000 to 750,000 distinct CDR3 sequences; around 20% are singletons. This sample also appeared in a second study, on T cells expressing NK-cell markers.

Source material: PBMCs. The source is a woman between 18 and 29 years old in good health. Both conserved end residues are part of each CDR3. D genes are given only for firm matches. Clone size is shown for a subset of rows, as once, few, many or a class of expanded clone.

D,J,size,V,CDR3,DNA
TRBD2,TRBJ2-5,NA,TRBV7-2,CASSQAGGAETQYF,TGTGCCAGCAGCCAAGCGGGAGGGGCAGAGACCCAGTACTTC
TRBD1,TRBJ2-7,NA,TRBV3-1,CASRQPGQGSHEQYF,TGTGCCAGCAGGCAACCGGGACAGGGGAGCCACGAGCAGTACTTC
TRBD2,TRBJ2-3,NA,TRBV27,CASSSIGTSGTDTQYF,TGTGCCAGCAGTTCCATCGGGACTAGCGGGACAGATACGCAGTATTTT
TRBD1,TRBJ1-1,few,TRBV6-1,CASSQSRGGTEAFF,TGTGCCAGCAGCCAGTCCAGGGGGGGCACTGAAGCTTTCTTT
NA,TRBJ2-1,NA,TRBV20-1,CSARDGTYNEQFF,TGCAGTGCTAGAGATGGGACCTACAATGAGCAGTTCTTC
NA,TRBJ2-1,few,TRBV20-1,CSARIEGHEQFF,TGCAGTGCTAGGATAGAGGGGCATGAGCAGTTCTTC
TRBD2,TRBJ2-2,NA,TRBV5-5,CASSFYLLAGTGELFF,TGTGCCAGCAGCTTTTATCTGCTAGCGGGCACCGGGGAGCTGTTTTTT
TRBD2,TRBJ2-5,NA,TRBV20-1,CSARTSGKTQYF,TGCAGTGCTAGGACTAGCGGGAAGACCCAGTACTTC
NA,TRBJ1-5,many,TRBV11-2,CASSLQAGGNQPQHF,TGTGCCAGCAGCTTACAGGCAGGGGGCAATCAGCCCCAGCATTTT
TRBD1,TRBJ2-1,many,TRBV7-9,CASRDRDNEQFF,TGTGCCAGCAGAGACAGGGACAATGAGCAGTTCTTC
NA,TRBJ2-5,NA,TRBV20-1,CSARDPRGETQYF,TGCAGTGCTAGAGATCCGAGGGGAGAGACCCAGTACTTC
NA,TRBJ2-3,few,TRBV7-8,CASSLPRSRTDTQYF,TGTGCCAGCAGCTTACCACGATCGCGCACAGATACGCAGTATTTT
NA,TRBJ2-5,many,TRBV7-2,CASSLLELQETQYF,TGTGCCAGCAGCTTACTAGAATTACAAGAGACCCAGTACTTC
NA,TRBJ2-7,few,TRBV12-3/TRBV12-4,CASSLTGDHEQYF,TGTGCCAGCAGTTTAACGGGGGATCACGAGCAGTACTTC
TRBD2,TRBJ2-2,NA,TRBV6-2/TRBV6-3,CASSYLREVRELFF,TGTGCCAGCAGTTACCTCCGGGAGGTCCGGGAGCTGTTTTTT
TRBD1,TRBJ2-5,NA,TRBV15,CATTPTGSETQYF,TGTGCCACCACTCCGACAGGGTCGGAGACCCAGTACTTC
TRBD1,TRBJ2-5,few,TRBV6-1,CASSLGTGVGETQYF,TGTGCCAGCAGCCTAGGGACAGGGGTCGGAGAGACCCAGTACTTC
NA,TRBJ2-1,NA,TRBV5-1,CASSLIEDEQFF,TGCGCCAGCAGCCTAATAGAGGATGAGCAGTTCTTC
NA,TRBJ2-7,NA,TRBV20-1,CSARDSGRADSYEQYF,TGCAGTGCTAGAGATTCGGGGCGGGCTGACTCCTACGAGCAGTACTTC
TRBD1,TRBJ2-2,NA,TRBV5-1,CASSSVGQGNTGELFF,TGCGCCAGCAGCTCGGTCGGACAGGGCAACACCGGGGAGCTGTTTTTT
NA,TRBJ1-6,NA,TRBV7-9,CASSSNYNSPLHF,TGTGCCAGCAGCTCGAACTACAATTCACCCCTCCACTTT